Shown below are 10 T cell receptor beta chains from a single sample sequenced in a study of early T cells in non-severe SARS-CoV-2 infection (dated by TCRdb to the early 2020s). The library was generated by 5' RACE. TCRdb lists the instrument as NextSeq 500. The public reads were run again by TCRdb, first through fastp at Q25 and then through MiXCR, and only productive beta chains were kept. Duplicate CDR3 protein sequences are folded into a single record with the most common DNA and genes. Across this sample there are around 70,000 distinct CDR3 sequences, with 8% to 10% seen only once. The ten largest clones take up roughly 16% of the sample. The sequenced sample was whole blood, obtained at baseline. Receptors were obtained from an adult who was a healthcare worker with PCR-confirmed SARS-CoV-2 infection or an uninfected control (not recorded which).

By share of the sample, this clonotype is medium-sized. V is TRBV5-4 and J is TRBJ2-7, with a weak D call TRBD2 (5 bases). Germline V gene data show CDR1 as SGHNT and CDR2 as YYREEE (reference sequence). V was clipped by 1 base and J by 5 bases, with 16 bases between them. This CDR3 spans 15 amino acids. The CDR3 loop is CASSLSGDIKDEQYF. The CDR3 DNA reads TGTGCCAGCAGCTTGTCCGGGGATATTAAGGACGAGCAGTACTTC.

This clonotype was found many times. The chain uses TRBV28 and TRBJ2-5, with D possibly TRBD1 on 5 matching bases. CDR3 size: 16 residues. The V end was cut by 2 bases, the J end by 2 bases, with 15 bases between. CDR1 and CDR2 from the germline V gene are MDHEN and SYDVKM. The CDR3 DNA is TGTGCCAGCAGTTTAAGGGGTGGCGCGTCACAAGAGACCCAGTACTTC. Its translation: CASSLRGGASQETQYF.

The chain employs TRBV30 and TRBJ2-3, with 9 positions matching TRBD2. Unmatched junction bases numbered 13, after V lost 2 bases and J lost 10 bases. The CDR3 totals 15 residues. CDR1 is GTSNPN and CDR2 is SVGIG in the germline V gene (reference sequence). CDR3 loop: CAWSPRGLTSGPQYF. The CDR3 DNA reads TGTGCCTGGAGTCCACGGGGGTTGACTAGCGGCCCGCAGTATTTT. Full variable domain (remainder filled in from reference TRBV30 and TRBJ2-3): SQTIHQWPATLVQPVGSPLSLECTVEGTSNPNLYWYRQAAGRGLQLLFYSVGIGQISSEVPQNLSASRPQDRQFILSSKKLLLSDSGFYLCAWSPRGLTSGPQYFGPGTRLTVL.

In this sample, this clonotype turned up many times. CDR3 in DNA: TGTGCCAGCACCAAAGGGACAGAAAGTCCTGAAGCTTTCTTT. It is translated as CASTKGTESPEAFF. The chain carries TRBV18 and TRBJ1-1; TRBD1 matches 7 bases. After removal of 8 bases from V and 6 bases from J, the junction contained 12 bases not matched to a gene. Germline V gene lookup returns CDR1 KGHSH and CDR2 LQKENI. This CDR3 has 14 residues.

V usage is TRBV29-1 and J usage is TRBJ2-7; 8 bases map to TRBD1. CDR1 SQVTM and CDR2 ANQGSEA come from the germline V gene. This CDR3 has 15 amino acids. V gave up 7 bases and J gave up 4 bases; unmatched junction bases: 15. In DNA, the CDR3 is TGCAGCGCGTTGGCCGCCCGGACAGGGAGTTACGAGCAGTACTTC. Its translation: CSALAARTGSYEQYF.

This clonotype was detected many times. The J gene is TRBJ2-1, the V gene TRBV6-5, with D possibly being TRBD1 (5 bases). Trimming removed 0 bases at V and 8 bases at J, with 11 bases between. This CDR3 is 14 amino acids long. Germline V gene data show CDR1 as MNHEY and CDR2 as SVGAGI. Written as DNA, the CDR3 is TGTGCCAGCAGTTACTCCCCCAGGGTCGATGAGCAGTTCTTC. The encoded protein is CASSYSPRVDEQFF.

This clonotype was seen repeatedly, ten times or more. V gene TRBV27 combines with J gene TRBJ2-7, with D tentatively TRBD1 or TRBD2 (5 bases each). The CDR3 has 14 amino acids. V lost 3 bases, J lost 2 bases, and 11 bases lay in between. The germline V gene encodes CDR1 MNHEY and CDR2 SMNVEV (reference sequence). This CDR3 is CASSLRQGPYEQYF. In DNA form, the CDR3 reads TGTGCCAGCAGTTTGAGGCAGGGACCCTACGAGCAGTACTTC.

This clonotype was counted only a few times. This rearrangement joins TRBV20-1 to TRBJ2-3, with a tentative D call TRBD2 (5 bases). V lost 6 bases and J lost 4, with 11 bases in between. The CDR3 runs to 12 residues. Per the germline V gene, CDR1 is DFQATT and CDR2 is SNEGSKA (reference sequence). CDR3 coding DNA: TGCAGTGCCCCACTAGGGCCAGATACGCAGTATTTT. Protein: CSAPLGPDTQYF.

This chain uses TRBV14 with TRBJ1-6; possible D gene TRBD1, 6 bases. This CDR3 region has 15 residues. CDR1 and CDR2 from the germline V gene are SGHDN and FVKESK. V was clipped by 2 bases and J by 15 bases, with 20 bases between them. CDR3 loop: CASSQTAGHLTLLHF. CDR3 nucleotides: TGTGCCAGCAGCCAAACAGCGGGACACTTGACTCTCCTCCACTTT.

This clonotype was detected ten times or more. The chain links TRBV4-3 to TRBJ2-3, with TRBD1 as a possible D gene (5 bases). The CDR3 totals 15 residues. Germline V gene sequence: CDR1 LGHNA, CDR2 YSLEER. V dropped 3 bases and J dropped 2 bases, with 12 bases sitting between them. CDR3 sequence: CASSHRPDNTDTQYF. CDR3 bases: TGCGCCAGCAGCCACAGGCCGGACAACACAGATACGCAGTATTTT.